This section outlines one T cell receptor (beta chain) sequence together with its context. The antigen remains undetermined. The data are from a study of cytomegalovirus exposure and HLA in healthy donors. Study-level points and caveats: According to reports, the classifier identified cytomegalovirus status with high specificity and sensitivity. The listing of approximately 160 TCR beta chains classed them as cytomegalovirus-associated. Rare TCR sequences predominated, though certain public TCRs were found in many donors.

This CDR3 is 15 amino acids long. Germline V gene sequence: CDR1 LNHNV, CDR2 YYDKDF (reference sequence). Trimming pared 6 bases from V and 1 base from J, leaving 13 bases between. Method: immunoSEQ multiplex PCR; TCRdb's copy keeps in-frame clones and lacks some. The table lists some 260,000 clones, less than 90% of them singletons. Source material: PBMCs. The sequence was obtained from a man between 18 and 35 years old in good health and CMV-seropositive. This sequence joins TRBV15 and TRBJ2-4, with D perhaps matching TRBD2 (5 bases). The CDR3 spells CATSPAASAKNIQYF. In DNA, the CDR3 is TGTGCCACCAGTCCCGCGGCTAGCGCCAAAAACATTCAGTACTTC.